This TCR beta chain was sequenced during a study of T-cell memory formation after mild COVID-19 (dated by TCRdb to about 2021). Concerning the study at large: TCR sequence clusters from the two donors were largely donor specific. In a couple of donors, T-cell clones that expanded and contracted after mild COVID-19 were followed by sequencing TCRalpha and TCRbeta repertoires longitudinally. Two young, previously healthy adult volunteers, one female and one male, were included in the cohort. Paper-wide results and their limitations: Contracting CD4+ clones turned up mainly in the CM and EM memory subsets, whereas EMRA was where CD8+ clones were enriched. The detection of some responding clones in pre-infection memory suggests that pre-existing cross-reactive memory T cells joined the SARS-CoV-2 response. Only two mild cases were covered by the study, and larger cohorts that include severe cases with pre-infection samples were considered necessary. From day 15 to 85, contracting clones showed balanced CD4/CD8 phenotypes, whereas a second wave of clones that expanded from day 15 to 37 leaned towards CD4+. SARS-CoV-2 specificity was not confirmed for the second-wave clones peaking on day 37.

V and J are truncated by 3 bases and 5 bases respectively, leaving an intervening sequence of 8 bases. Measured from the cysteine to the phenylalanine, the CDR3 is 13 residues long. The kept DNA is CDR3 alone, 39 bases in frame from the first base. Ficoll-Paque density gradient centrifugation was the method used to isolate PBMCs. The run used an Illumina NovaSeq 6000. cDNA libraries for TCRalpha and TCRbeta were prepared by 5'RACE using constant-segment primers, with sample barcodes and unique molecular identifiers added. Trizol reagent was used to extract RNA from every sample. Amplification of the libraries took two PCR steps, and the second step added a second sample barcode plus Illumina TruSeq adapters. The libraries were sequenced on an Illumina NovaSeq using 2 x 150 bp paired-end reads. For the original study's pipeline: Demultiplexing of reads and collapsing into UMI-guided consensus sequences were performed with migec v1.2.7. Using mixcr v2.1.11, UMI consensuses were aligned to TRA and TRB V and J templates and then assembled into clonotypes. A clonotype was counted as expanded or contracted only when both edgeR and NoisET called the clonotype significant, with the noise models trained on biological replicates. For edgeR calls, the thresholds were a false discovery rate-adjusted p below 0.01 and a log2 fold-change of 1. As an exploratory analysis of dynamics, PCA with hierarchical clustering was applied to max-normalized trajectories of the 1000 most abundant clonotypes. The CD4 or CD8 phenotype of responding clones was assigned using the separately sequenced CD4+ and CD8+ repertoires. TCRdb redid the processing of the public reads, applying fastp at Q25 and MiXCR, and retained in-frame beta chains. CDR3 protein duplicates are merged, each entry listing the most common genes and DNA. The V and J calls follow TCRdb's processing rather than the paper's. This sample is represented by approximately 350,000 distinct CDR3 sequences; around 27% of them were singletons. About 13% of the sample lies in the top ten.

Of note for this clonotype: Its binding antigen is unknown. No base-level quality is on record; no much larger clone is a single base apart.

The sequence joins TRBV12-3 or TRBV12-4 to TRBJ1-5, with no confident D gene call. The material sequenced was PBMCs or a T cell subset sorted from them (not recorded which). The sequence was obtained from an adult woman who had mild COVID-19 (a few samples of this study predate the infection). The sample titles of this study are shuffled in the database, so cell type and time point are left out; the donor was told from shared clones. The CDR3 region has the sequence CASSFAEDQPQHF. The DNA sequence follows: TGTGCCAGCAGTTTTGCCGAGGATCAGCCCCAGCATTTT.